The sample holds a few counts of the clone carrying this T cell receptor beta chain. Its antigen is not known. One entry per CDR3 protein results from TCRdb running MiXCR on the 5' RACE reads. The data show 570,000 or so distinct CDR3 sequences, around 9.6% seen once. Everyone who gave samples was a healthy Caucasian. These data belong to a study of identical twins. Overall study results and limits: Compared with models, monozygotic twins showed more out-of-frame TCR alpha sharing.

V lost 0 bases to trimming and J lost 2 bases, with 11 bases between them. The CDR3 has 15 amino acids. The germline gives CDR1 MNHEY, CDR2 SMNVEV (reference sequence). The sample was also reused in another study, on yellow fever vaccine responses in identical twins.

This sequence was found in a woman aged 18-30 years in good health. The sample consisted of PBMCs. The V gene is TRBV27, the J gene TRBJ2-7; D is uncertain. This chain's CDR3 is CASSLSTGPAYEQYF. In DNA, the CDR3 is TGTGCCAGCAGTTTATCGACTGGACCAGCCTACGAGCAGTACTTC.